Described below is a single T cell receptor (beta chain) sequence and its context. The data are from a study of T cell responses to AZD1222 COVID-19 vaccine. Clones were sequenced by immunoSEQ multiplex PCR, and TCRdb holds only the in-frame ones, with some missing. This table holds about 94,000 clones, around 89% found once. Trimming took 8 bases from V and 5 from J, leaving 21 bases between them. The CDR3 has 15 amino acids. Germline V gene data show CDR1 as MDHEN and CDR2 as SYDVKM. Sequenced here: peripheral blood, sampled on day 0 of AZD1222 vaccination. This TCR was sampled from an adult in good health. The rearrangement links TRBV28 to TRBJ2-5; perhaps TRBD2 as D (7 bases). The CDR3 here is CASPPTPGGLETQYF. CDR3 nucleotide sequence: TGTGCCAGCCCCCCGACCCCGGGGGGCCTCGAGACCCAGTACTTC.